This passage covers 28 T cell receptor beta chains from one sample sequenced in a study of CD8 T cell repertoires and HIV-1 epitope variants (dated by TCRdb to 2018 to 2020). Libraries came from the immunoSEQ multiplex PCR assay. The immuneACCESS repertoire file appears here via TCRdb, limited to in-frame rearrangements. These files lack a portion of the clones; in checked studies, under half of the deficit traces to unresolved V genes, and the cause of the others is not known. The sample data list a few thousand clones, and about three quarters of these were observed just once. Of the sample, roughly 40% is held by the ten largest clones. Their antigen targets remain unknown. Sample: cultured CD8+ T cells derived from PBMCs. These receptors were taken from a male donor with HIV.

V and J are TRBV5-8 and TRBJ2-7; 8 nucleotides line up with TRBD1. The J segment lost 4 bases and the V segment lost 2 bases, leaving 8 bases of the junction unmatched. Germline V CDR1 and CDR2: SGHTS, YDEGEE. The length of the CDR3 is 15 residues. The CDR3 DNA follows: TGTGCCAGCAGCTTTGGGCAGGGGGCAGGGTACGAGCAGTACTTC. As protein: CASSFGQGAGYEQYF.

The chain couples TRBV7-9 to TRBJ2-5, with 7 bases matching TRBD1. The ends lost 4 bases at V and 4 bases at J; junction bases unmatched: 12. The germline gives CDR1 SEHNR, CDR2 FQNEAQ (reference sequence). CDR3 size: 16 residues. In nucleotides, the CDR3 is TGTGCCAGCAGCTCCCCGGGACAGACCAAGGGAGAGACCCAGTACTTC. This gives the protein CASSSPGQTKGETQYF.

The V call is TRBV7-6, the J call TRBJ2-2; no definite D call. The CDR3 is made up of 16 amino acids. Trimming removed 1 base from V and 4 bases from J, with 13 bases in between. Germline CDR1 reads SGHVS; CDR2 reads FNYEAQ. The CDR3 sequence: CASSLGSSDGTGELFF. In DNA, the CDR3 is TGTGCCAGCAGCTTAGGGTCCAGCGATGGCACCGGGGAGCTGTTTTTT.

V is TRBV14 and J is TRBJ1-6; D unclear. The CDR3 is made up of 16 amino acids. V was clipped by 0 bases and J by 1 base, with 7 bases between them. The V gene's germline CDR1 is SGHDN and CDR2 FVKESK. In DNA, the CDR3 is TGTGCCAGCAGCCAAGATCTGGGGTCCTATAATTCACCCCTCCACTTT. Protein sequence: CASSQDLGSYNSPLHF.

This chain links TRBV6-6 with TRBJ2-4, with D hard to call. CDR1 MNHNY and CDR2 SVGAGI come from the germline V gene (reference sequence). This CDR3 comprises 15 residues. V was pared by 4 bases and J by 1 base, with 11 bases between. The DNA for the CDR3 is TGTGCCAGCAGTTCCCCCGATAGGGCCAAAAACATTCAGTACTTC. Translating it yields CASSSPDRAKNIQYF.

CDR3 sequence reads: CASSLTQGGHEQYF. The DNA of the CDR3 is TGTGCCAGCAGTTTGACACAAGGAGGCCACGAGCAGTACTTC. The J gene is TRBJ2-7, the V gene TRBV28; a weak D match, TRBD2 (5 bases). CDR1 is MDHEN and CDR2 is SYDVKM in the germline V gene. The CDR3 runs 14 residues. The V and J ends lost 3 bases and 5 bases respectively, with 14 bases between them.

J is TRBJ2-2 and V is TRBV5-6; D gene unclear. Germline lookup yields CDR1 SGHDT and CDR2 YYEEEE. V was trimmed by 0 bases and J by 3 bases, leaving 12 bases between them. The CDR3 loop spans 16 amino acids. CDR3 in DNA: TGTGCCAGCAGCTTGGATTTGAAACGATACACCGGGGAGCTGTTTTTT. Encoded protein: CASSLDLKRYTGELFF.

This sequence joins TRBV6-5 and TRBJ2-2; 10 bases are shared with TRBD1. The J segment lost 7 bases and the V segment lost 4 bases, leaving 6 bases of the junction unmatched. The CDR3 is 15 residues long. From germline, CDR1 is MNHEY and CDR2 SVGAGI. The CDR3 spells CASSLTGGRSGELFF. CDR3 nucleotides: TGTGCCAGCAGTTTGACAGGGGGCAGGAGCGGGGAGCTGTTTTTT.

The chain carries TRBV6-6 and TRBJ1-1; 7 positions match TRBD1. This CDR3 is built from 13 residues. CDR1 MNHNY and CDR2 SVGAGI come from the germline V gene (reference sequence). J gave up 2 bases and V 6 bases, and 3 bases lay outside the gene matches. The CDR3, as DNA: TGTGCCAGCAGCCCAGGGGGTAACACTGAAGCTTTCTTT. It encodes CASSPGGNTEAFF.

The CDR3 DNA is TGTGCCAGCTCACCAAAAGTGTCGGACTACGAGCAGTACTTC. This encodes CASSPKVSDYEQYF. This rearrangement joins TRBV18 to TRBJ2-7; D gene uncertain. Trimming left V 2 bases short and J 3 bases short, with 11 bases between. The CDR3 is 14 residues long. CDR1 KGHSH and CDR2 LQKENI come from the germline V gene. Full variable domain (outside the CDR3, taken from reference TRBV18 and TRBJ2-7): NAGVMQNPRHLVRRRGQEARLRCSPMKGHSHVYWYRQLPEEGLKFMVYLQKENIIDESGMPKERFSAEFPKEGPSILRIQQVVRGDSAAYFCASSPKVSDYEQYFGPGTRLTVT.

This clone has just a few counts. The genes are TRBV28 and TRBJ2-3; perhaps TRBD1 as D (6 bases). Germline CDR1 reads MDHEN; CDR2 reads SYDVKM. This CDR3 is built from 14 residues. The V end lost 7 bases, the J end lost 6 bases, and 17 bases lay between the germline ends. This CDR3 is CASTLRGRRDTQYF. CDR3 in DNA: TGTGCCAGCACCCTCAGGGGTAGGCGGGATACGCAGTATTTT. Looking up the rest from reference TRBV28 and TRBJ2-3 gives the full variable domain: DVKVTQSSRYLVKRTGEKVFLECVQDMDHENMFWYRQDPGLGLRLIYFSYDVKMKEKGDIPEGYSVSREKKERFSLILESASTNQTSMYLCASTLRGRRDTQYFGPGTRLTVL.

The rearrangement joins TRBV9 to TRBJ2-7; D is perhaps TRBD2 (5 bases). CDR1 and CDR2 from the germline V gene are SGDLS and YYNGEE. Between the trimmed V and J ends, which lost 0 bases and 0 bases, there was a span of 7 bases. This CDR3 contains 14 residues. The CDR3 spells CASSVEGSSYEQYF. The CDR3 coding sequence is TGTGCCAGCAGCGTAGAAGGGAGCTCCTACGAGCAGTACTTC.

The chain joins TRBV5-1 to TRBJ2-5, with D perhaps TRBD1 or TRBD2 (5 bases each). CDR1 is SGHRS, CDR2 YFSETQ, per germline. The CDR3 is 15 amino acids. Trimming shortened V by 4 bases and J by 5 bases, and 18 bases separated the two germline ends. The CDR3 loop is CASSEGRSSWETQYF. CDR3 coding DNA: TGCGCCAGCAGCGAGGGACGGAGTAGTTGGGAGACCCAGTACTTC.

The chain uses TRBV6-5 and TRBJ2-1; 8 nucleotides match TRBD1. Germline CDR1 and CDR2: MNHEY and SVGAGI. J lost 5 bases, V lost 1 base, and 1 base had no gene match. The CDR3 has 14 residues. The CDR3 DNA follows: TGTGCCAGCAGTTACTACAGGGGGGACAATGAGCAGTTCTTC. The encoded protein is CASSYYRGDNEQFF.

This clone was seen a few times. The chain employs TRBV7-9 and TRBJ2-1; D is unresolved. The CDR3 totals 12 residues. CDR1 SEHNR and CDR2 FQNEAQ come from the germline V gene (reference sequence). V gave up 3 bases and J gave up 5 bases, with 5 bases separating them. The CDR3 DNA follows: TGTGCCAGCAGCTTGACCGACAATGAGCAGTTCTTC. The encoded protein is CASSLTDNEQFF.

The gene calls are TRBV5-6 and TRBJ2-2; the D gene is possibly TRBD1 (5 bases). CDR3 length: 15 residues. CDR1 and CDR2 (germline): SGHDT, YYEEEE. Trimming stripped 4 bases from V and 0 bases from J, with 10 bases between. The CDR3 sequence: CASSPGFANTGELFF. CDR3 DNA sequence: TGTGCCAGCAGCCCAGGGTTCGCGAACACCGGGGAGCTGTTTTTT. Supplemented by reference TRBV5-6 and TRBJ2-2, the full variable domain reads DAGVTQSPTHLIKTRGQQVTLRCSPKSGHDTVSWYQQALGQGPQFIFQYYEEEERQRGNFPDRFSGHQFPNYSSELNVNALLLGDSALYLCASSPGFANTGELFFGEGSRLTVL.

V gene TRBV27 combines with J gene TRBJ2-7; TRBD1 aligns across 10 bases. Per germline, CDR1 MNHEY and CDR2 SMNVEV (reference sequence). This CDR3 spans 13 amino acids. J lost 5 bases, V lost 3 bases, and 1 base had no gene match. The CDR3 DNA reads TGTGCCAGCAGTTTCGGGACAGGGGACGAGCAGTACTTC. This sequence encodes CASSFGTGDEQYF.

This chain uses TRBV9 with TRBJ2-1, with TRBD2 matching over 8 bases. The CDR3 covers 15 residues. After removal of 0 bases from V and 5 bases from J, the junction contained 4 bases not matched to a gene. CDR1 and CDR2 from the germline V gene are SGDLS and YYNGEE. The CDR3 sequence is CASSVGTSHDNEQFF. The DNA of the CDR3 is TGTGCCAGCAGCGTAGGGACTAGCCATGACAATGAGCAGTTCTTC.

The chain combines TRBV7-6 with TRBJ2-7, with D perhaps matching TRBD2 (6 bases). Looked up from germline, CDR1 is SGHVS and CDR2 is FNYEAQ. V shed 1 base and J shed 2 bases, with 24 bases lying between them. This CDR3 is built from 19 residues. CDR3 protein: CASSLGGLGSSGPAYEQYF. CDR3 DNA: TGTGCCAGCAGCTTAGGAGGGTTGGGGTCCAGCGGGCCGGCCTACGAGCAGTACTTC.

V and J are TRBV6-5 and TRBJ2-1; TRBD2 agrees at 11 bases. With V trimmed by 7 bases and J by 3 bases, 5 bases remained unmatched. The CDR3 is 15 amino acids. Germline V gives CDR1 MNHEY, CDR2 SVGAGI. The CDR3 DNA follows: TGTGCCAGCAACTTACTAGCGGGGGACTACAATGAGCAGTTCTTC. It encodes CASNLLAGDYNEQFF.

This clone was found once. The chain combines TRBV5-1 with TRBJ2-1, with D possibly TRBD2 on 6 matching bases. Germline CDR1 is SGHRS and CDR2 is YFSETQ. The V gene lost 2 bases and the J gene lost 6 bases, with 15 bases spanning the gap. The CDR3 has 15 residues. The CDR3 here is CASSLTSSFPNEQFF. In DNA form, the CDR3 reads TGCGCCAGCAGCTTAACTAGCTCCTTCCCCAATGAGCAGTTCTTC. Using reference TRBV5-1 and TRBJ2-1 for the parts outside the CDR3, the full variable domain is KAGVTQTPRYLIKTRGQQVTLSCSPISGHRSVSWYQQTPGQGLQFLFEYFSETQRNKGNFPGRFSGRQFSNSRSEMNVSTLELGDSALYLCASSLTSSFPNEQFFGPGTRLTVL.

The chain combines TRBV7-3 with TRBJ2-3, with TRBD2 matching 8 bases. Germline V gene sequence: CDR1 SGHTA, CDR2 FQGTGA. Trimming removed 2 bases from V and 0 bases from J; junction bases left unmatched: 7. This CDR3 is 17 amino acids long. CDR3 in DNA: TGTGCCAGCAGCTTAGAAACTAGCGGACCTAGCACAGATACGCAGTATTTT. Translation gives CASSLETSGPSTDTQYF.

The V call is TRBV19, the J call TRBJ1-2, with D perhaps matching TRBD1 (6 bases). Trimming removed 5 bases at V and 4 bases at J, with 11 bases between. This CDR3 is built from 13 residues. CDR1 is LNHDA, CDR2 SQIVND, per germline (reference sequence). CDR3 DNA sequence: TGTGCCAGTAGTTCAGTGGACAGCTATGGCTACACCTTC. Residues: CASSSVDSYGYTF.

This clone turned up a few times. The V call is TRBV11-2, the J call TRBJ2-7; TRBD2 is a possible D gene (5 bases). This CDR3 comprises 15 residues. V lost 5 bases to trimming and J lost 0 bases, with 14 bases between them. Germline lookup yields CDR1 SGHAT and CDR2 FQNNGV. The CDR3 DNA follows: TGTGCCAGCAGCAGTGAGATAGGGAGCTCCTACGAGCAGTACTTC. This codes for CASSSEIGSSYEQYF.

The chain joins TRBV7-4 to TRBJ2-7; maybe TRBD2 (6 bases). Between the trimmed V and J ends, which lost 2 bases and 6 bases, there was a span of 8 bases. This CDR3 is 12 amino acids long. The V gene's germline CDR1 is SGHVT and CDR2 SQSDAQ. CDR3 sequence: CASSLRAGEQYF. In nucleotides, the CDR3 is TGTGCCAGCAGCTTACGAGCGGGCGAGCAGTACTTC.

This clone qualifies as medium-sized. The CDR3 nucleotides read TGTGCCAGCAGCCAAGATCGGAAGCCCTACAATGAGCAGTTCTTC. Protein product: CASSQDRKPYNEQFF. The chain couples TRBV14 to TRBJ2-1; D gene unclear. The CDR3 has 15 amino acids. Germline CDR1 is SGHDN and CDR2 is FVKESK. Trimming shortened V by 0 bases and J by 2 bases, and 8 bases separated the two germline ends.

The V call is TRBV7-9, the J call TRBJ2-1; 13 bases match TRBD2. The CDR3 has 15 residues. Germline V CDR1 and CDR2: SEHNR, FQNEAQ (reference sequence). The trim removed 5 bases at V and 7 bases at J, leaving 5 bases unmatched. For the CDR3, the DNA is TGTGCCAGCAGCCGAGGGACTAGCGGGATAAATGAGCAGTTCTTC. Translating gives CASSRGTSGINEQFF. The variable domain in full, with the rest retrieved from reference TRBV7-9 and TRBJ2-1, is DTGVSQNPRHKITKRGQNVTFRCDPISEHNRLYWYRQTLGQGPEFLTYFQNEAQLEKSRLLSDRFSAERPKGSFSTLEIQRTEQGDSAMYLCASSRGTSGINEQFFGPGTRLTVL.

The CDR3 DNA reads as TGCAGCGTTGGTACAGGGGATCCCGGGGAGCTGTTTTTT. This translates into CSVGTGDPGELFF. The V and J genes are TRBV29-1 and TRBJ2-2; 7 bases are a match to TRBD1. Trimming took 4 bases from V and 6 from J; bases not matched to a gene: 5. From germline, CDR1 is SQVTM and CDR2 ANQGSEA. This CDR3 region has 13 residues.